One sample yielded the 9 T cell receptor beta chains listed below, sequenced in a study of technical replicates of blood from a handful of donors. TCRdb's copy holds only in-frame clones and misses some; the assay was immunoSEQ multiplex PCR. Of about 82,000 clones in the sample, just under 95% are singletons; the top ten hold approximately 0.42%. The sample was T cells isolated from PBMCs. These receptors came from a human donor in good health.

The chain has TRBV27 and TRBJ2-1, with TRBD1 matching over 8 bases. This CDR3 region has 16 residues. CDR1 and CDR2 (germline): MNHEY, SMNVEV (reference sequence). With V trimmed by 7 bases and J by 4 bases, 12 bases remained unmatched. This CDR3 reads CASTLYRDRLYNEQFF. The CDR3, as DNA: TGTGCCAGCACTCTCTACCGGGACAGGCTATACAATGAGCAGTTCTTC.

The CDR3 sequence is CASSLSVAGDNEQFF. The DNA for the CDR3 is TGTGCCAGCAGCTTATCAGTAGCGGGAGACAATGAGCAGTTCTTC. The chain carries TRBV7-2 and TRBJ2-1; 9 nucleotides agree with TRBD2. Germline values: CDR1 SGHTA, CDR2 FQGNSA. The V segment lost 2 bases and the J segment 5 bases; nucleotides outside the gene matches: 4. The CDR3 covers 15 residues. Based on the CDR3 plus reference TRBV7-2 and TRBJ2-1, the full variable domain is GAGVSQSPSNKVTEKGKDVELRCDPISGHTALYWYRQSLGQGLEFLIYFQGNSAPDKSGLPSDRFSAERTGGSVSTLTIQRTQQEDSAVYLCASSLSVAGDNEQFFGPGTRLTVL.

This clone was seen a single time. The V and J genes are TRBV2 and TRBJ2-7; 9 bases align to TRBD2. The CDR3 is 16 residues long. CDR1 and CDR2 from the germline V gene are SNHLY and FYNNEI. The V segment lost 6 bases and the J segment 5 bases; nucleotides outside the gene matches: 14. The CDR3 loop reads CASRGPSGILGDEQYF. CDR3 DNA: TGTGCCAGCAGGGGCCCTAGCGGGATCCTAGGGGACGAGCAGTACTTC.

This chain uses TRBV7-6 with TRBJ2-7, with D maybe TRBD2 (5 bases). Germline V gene sequence: CDR1 SGHVS, CDR2 FNYEAQ. V lost 4 bases and J 3 bases, leaving 13 bases between the germline ends. The length of the CDR3 is 14 residues. This CDR3 reads CASSSPEVGYEQYF. For the CDR3, the DNA is TGTGCCAGCAGCTCCCCGGAGGTTGGCTACGAGCAGTACTTC.

This chain uses TRBV19 with TRBJ1-5; D unclear. The CDR3 has 14 amino acids. Looked up from germline, CDR1 is LNHDA and CDR2 is SQIVND (reference sequence). V was shortened by 3 bases and J by 2 bases, with 8 bases between the two germline ends. The CDR3 nucleotides read TGTGCCAGTAGTATGGTGGCAGGCAATCAGCCCCAGCATTTT. Protein product: CASSMVAGNQPQHF. The variable domain in full, with the rest retrieved from reference TRBV19 and TRBJ1-5, is DGGITQSPKYLFRKEGQNVTLSCEQNLNHDAMYWYRQDPGQGLRLIYYSQIVNDFQKGDIAEGYSVSREKKESFPLTVTSAQKNPTAFYLCASSMVAGNQPQHFGDGTRLSIL.

V gene TRBV14 combines with J gene TRBJ2-7; 11 bases line up with TRBD1. V trimming: 4 bases; J trimming: 7 bases; junction bases outside the gene matches: 6. In germline, CDR1 is SGHDN, CDR2 FVKESK. The CDR3 totals 14 residues. CDR3 in DNA: TGTGCCAGCAGCCCAGGACAGGGGGCACGAGAGCAGTACTTC. Translating gives CASSPGQGAREQYF.

V usage is TRBV7-9 and J usage is TRBJ2-7, with TRBD1 matching 8 bases. This CDR3 region has 14 residues. Per the germline V gene, CDR1 is SEHNR and CDR2 is FQNEAQ (reference sequence). V trimming: 5 bases; J trimming: 0 bases; junction bases outside the gene matches: 3. CDR3 nucleotides: TGTGCCAGCAGCAAGACAGGGGACTCCTACGAGCAGTACTTC. Protein sequence: CASSKTGDSYEQYF.

The J gene is TRBJ1-5, the V gene TRBV6-1; D ambiguous. Per the germline V gene, CDR1 is MNHNS and CDR2 is SASEGT. The length of the CDR3 is 15 residues. V lost 1 base and J 2 bases, leaving 9 bases between the germline ends. The DNA for the CDR3 is TGTGCCAGCAGTGAAGTAGTATTGGGCAATCAGCCCCAGCATTTT. This translates into CASSEVVLGNQPQHF.

The chain has TRBV6-5 and TRBJ1-2; D not certain. CDR1 MNHEY and CDR2 SVGAGI come from the germline V gene. Trimming stripped 6 bases from V and 4 bases from J, with 9 bases between. The CDR3 is made up of 12 amino acids. The CDR3 nucleotides read TGTGCCAGCAGCTCACCGGGCTATGGCTACACCTTC. It specifies CASSSPGYGYTF.